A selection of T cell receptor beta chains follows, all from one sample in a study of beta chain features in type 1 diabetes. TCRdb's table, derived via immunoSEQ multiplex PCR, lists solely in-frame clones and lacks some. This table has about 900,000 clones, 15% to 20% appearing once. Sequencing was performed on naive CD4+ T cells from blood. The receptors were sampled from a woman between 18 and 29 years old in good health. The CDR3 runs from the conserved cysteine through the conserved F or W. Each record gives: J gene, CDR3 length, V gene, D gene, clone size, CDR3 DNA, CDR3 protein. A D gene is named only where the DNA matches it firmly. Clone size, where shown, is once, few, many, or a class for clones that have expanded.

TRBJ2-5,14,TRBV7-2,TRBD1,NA,TGTGCCAGCAGCGGGCAGACAGGGGCGGAGACCCAGTACTTC,CASSGQTGAETQYF
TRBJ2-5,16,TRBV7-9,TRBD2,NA,TGTGCCAGCAGCTTCGCTAGCGGGTGGGTTCAAGAGACCCAGTACTTC,CASSFASGWVQETQYF
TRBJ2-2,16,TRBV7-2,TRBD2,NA,TGTGCCAGCAGCTTGAAGACTAGCGGTTTCACCGGGGAGCTGTTTTTT,CASSLKTSGFTGELFF
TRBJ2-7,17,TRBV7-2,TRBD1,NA,TGTGCCAGCAGCTTTCGCCCTTCCGGGACAGGCAACTACGAGCAGTACTTC,CASSFRPSGTGNYEQYF
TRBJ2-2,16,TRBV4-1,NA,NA,TGCGCCAGCAGCCAAGATGGGGCGACGAACACCGGGGAGCTGTTTTTT,CASSQDGATNTGELFF
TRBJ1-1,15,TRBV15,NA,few,TGTGCCACCAGCAGAGTTGGCCAGGAGAACACTGAAGCTTTCTTT,CATSRVGQENTEAFF
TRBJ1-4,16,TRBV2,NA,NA,TGTGCCAGCAGTTTGGGGCAAGGGGGGTTGAATGAAAAACTGTTTTTT,CASSLGQGGLNEKLFF
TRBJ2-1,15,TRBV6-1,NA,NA,TGTGCCAGCAGTGAAACTCCTAGCTCCTACAATGAGCAGTTCTTC,CASSETPSSYNEQFF
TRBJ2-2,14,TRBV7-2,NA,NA,TGTGCCACGGGGGGCCCTGCGAACACCGGGGAGCTGTTTTTT,CATGGPANTGELFF
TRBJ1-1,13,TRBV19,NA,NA,TGTGCCAGTAGACGACAATCGAGGACTGAAGCTTTCTTT,CASRRQSRTEAFF
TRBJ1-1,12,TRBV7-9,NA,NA,TGTGCCAGCAGCTTAGTCCCCATTCAAGCTTTCTTT,CASSLVPIQAFF
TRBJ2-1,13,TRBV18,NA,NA,TGTGCCAGCACGACCGCTCTAGCACATGAGCAGTTCTTC,CASTTALAHEQFF
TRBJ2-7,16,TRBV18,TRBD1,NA,TGTGCCAGCTCACCACCGACAGGGCATCCCCCCTACGAGCAGTACTTC,CASSPPTGHPPYEQYF
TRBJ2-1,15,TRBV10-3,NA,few,TGTGCCATCAGTGGCAGACTGGAAGGGGAGAGTGAGCAGTTCTTC,CAISGRLEGESEQFF
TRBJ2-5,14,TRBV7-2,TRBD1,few,TGTGCCAGCAACCCAGGGACAGTCCAAGAGACCCAGTACTTC,CASNPGTVQETQYF
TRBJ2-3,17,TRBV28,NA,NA,TGTGCCAGCAGTTCACAGGGGGCGCAAAGCGGGAGAAATACGCAGTATTTT,CASSSQGAQSGRNTQYF
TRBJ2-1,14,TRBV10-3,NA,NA,TGTGCCATCAGGGCACCAGTGCAGGGCGGTGAGCAGTTCTTC,CAIRAPVQGGEQFF
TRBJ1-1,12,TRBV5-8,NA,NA,TGTGCCAGCAAGTGGGGGGGCGCTGAAGCTTTCTTT,CASKWGGAEAFF
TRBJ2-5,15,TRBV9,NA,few,TGTGCCAGCAGCGTAAGAGCGGGTGGGAAAGAGACCCAGTACTTC,CASSVRAGGKETQYF
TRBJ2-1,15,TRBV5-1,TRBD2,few,TGCGCCAGCAGCTTGGGACTAGCGGGATTTAATGAGCAGTTCTTC,CASSLGLAGFNEQFF
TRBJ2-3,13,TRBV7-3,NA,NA,TGTGCCAGCAGCAACGATCAGGGGCGGACGCAGTATTTT,CASSNDQGRTQYF
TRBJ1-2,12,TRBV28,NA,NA,TGTGCCAGCAAAAGGTGGAACTATGGCTACACCTTC,CASKRWNYGYTF